The clone carrying this T cell receptor (beta chain) was detected once. This sample is drawn from a study of early stage breast cancer tumors. For the study at large: Among roughly twelve ER+/PR+/HER2- tumors, eight were ductal, four lobular.

The CDR3 has 14 residues. The germline V gene has CDR1 SGDLS and CDR2 YYNGEE. V was pared by 3 bases and J by 6 bases, with 16 bases between. The protocol was immunoSEQ multiplex PCR, while the TCRdb copy is restricted to in-frame clones and leaves out a portion. The data show around 50,000 clones, 65% to 90% seen once. This chain connects TRBV9 to TRBJ2-7; D may be TRBD2 (6 bases). This receptor was obtained from a person between 50 and 60 years old with breast cancer. Material: blood. The CDR3 DNA follows: TGTGCCAGCAGCGAGCGGGCGACCTCGGGCGAGCAGTACTTC. Translation gives CASSERATSGEQYF.